This TCR beta chain appears in the sequencing data of a study of blood T cell repertoires in COVID-19. The wider study: Acute and convalescent COVID-19 samples came from the United States, Italy and Spain.

Methods used by the authors: Amplifying reference gene primers gave estimates of nucleated cell counts. Generated by immunoSEQ multiplex PCR, the TCRdb table keeps only in-frame clones and is missing some. The D gene and trimming were derived from the DNA, and the V and J assignments and clone size from that table. This sample has about 92,000 clones; around 85% occur once, and the top ten carry roughly 40%. Per the germline V gene, CDR1 is LNHDA and CDR2 is SQIVND (reference sequence). The CDR3 is 14 amino acids. Trimming took off 6 bases at V and 7 bases at J, with 16 bases between the two ends. This clone has more than one count but fewer than ten.

The sequence was obtained from a man older than 75 with acute or convalescent COVID-19. This rearrangement joins TRBV19 to TRBJ2-1; D may be TRBD2 (6 bases). What was sequenced was peripheral blood. DNA of the CDR3: TGTGCCAGTAGCCGGGACTTCTTACGGAATGAGCAGTTCTTC. Its protein product is CASSRDFLRNEQFF.